These T cell receptor beta chains were read from a single sample in a study of spatial heterogeneity in lung cancer. TCRdb analysed the 5' RACE reads with MiXCR anew, one entry per CDR3 protein. The data contain more than 80,000 distinct CDR3 sequences, roughly 12% of them singletons. The starting material was PBMCs, obtained at surgery. The receptors stem from a male donor with early-stage non-small cell lung cancer. The CDR3 runs from the conserved cysteine through the conserved F or W.

CDR3 | J | V
CASSLEASMVETQYF | TRBJ2-5 | TRBV5-1
CASSLLAGRGETQYF | TRBJ2-5 | TRBV5-1
CASSPHGGDGIYGYTF | TRBJ1-2 | TRBV2
CASSQGGTNTEAFF | TRBJ1-1 | TRBV12-3/TRBV12-4
CATSESGTAGEKLFF | TRBJ1-4 | TRBV24-1
CASRPDRDNSPLHF | TRBJ1-6 | TRBV6-5
CASSLVWTSTNEQFF | TRBJ2-1 | TRBV7-2
CASSRSTSGIIYEQYF | TRBJ2-7 | TRBV6-2/TRBV6-3
CARRWEDPYEQYF | TRBJ2-7 | TRBV10-3
CASSQLPGQANPYGYTF | TRBJ1-2 | TRBV3-1